A single sample is the source of the 26 T cell receptor beta chains below, sequenced in a study of lymphopenia after photon versus proton radiotherapy. Using immunoSEQ multiplex PCR, the repertoire was profiled, and TCRdb retains in-frame clones only, with some absent. The sample has about 60,000 clones, less than 85% seen once; the top ten hold 2.1%. This sample comprised peripheral blood, obtained from a patient treated with proton-based radiotherapy. These receptors were taken from a man in his sixties with pancreatic cancer.

The sample holds one count of this clone. This rearrangement joins TRBV4-2 to TRBJ1-5; D is undetermined. Trimming shortened V by 0 bases and J by 0 bases, and 6 bases separated the two germline ends. Germline CDR1 and CDR2: LGHNA and YNFKEQ. The CDR3 extends over 15 amino acids. This CDR3 reads CASSQDSYSNQPQHF. CDR3 nucleotide sequence: TGTGCCAGCAGCCAAGATTCATATAGCAATCAGCCCCAGCATTTT.

The rearrangement joins TRBV11-3 to TRBJ2-1, with 7 bases lining up with TRBD2. The CDR3 covers 15 residues. V was clipped by 3 bases and J by 4 bases; unmatched bases: 6. The germline V gene has CDR1 SGHNT and CDR2 YENEEA. The CDR3 is CASSFGTMGYNEQFF. The CDR3 region has the DNA TGTGCCAGCAGCTTCGGGACTATGGGTTACAATGAGCAGTTCTTC. Variable domain in full (rest from reference TRBV11-3 and TRBJ2-1): EAGVVQSPRYKIIEKKQPVAFWCNPISGHNTLYWYLQNLGQGPELLIRYENEEAVDDSQLPKDRFSAERLKGVDSTLKIQPAELGDSAVYLCASSFGTMGYNEQFFGPGTRLTVL.

The chain employs TRBV28 and TRBJ2-1, with 11 nucleotides matching TRBD2. The CDR3 is 17 residues long. The V gene's germline CDR1 is MDHEN and CDR2 SYDVKM. With 2 bases clipped from V and 2 bases from J, the junction kept 5 bases outside the gene matches. CDR3: CASSLRVAGGAYNEQFF. CDR3 bases: TGTGCCAGCAGTTTAAGGGTAGCGGGAGGGGCCTACAATGAGCAGTTCTTC.

The chain couples TRBV28 to TRBJ2-3; 7 bases line up with TRBD2. The CDR3 is 12 amino acids. Germline V gene lookup returns CDR1 MDHEN and CDR2 SYDVKM. Trimming cost V 11 bases and J 2 bases; bases outside gene matches: 4. CDR3 residues: CAAGALTDTQYF. CDR3 DNA sequence: TGTGCCGCGGGAGCCCTCACAGATACGCAGTATTTT.

The gene calls are TRBV6-5 and TRBJ2-1, with 9 bases aligning to TRBD1. The CDR3 length is 14 residues. Germline assignment: CDR1 MNHEY and CDR2 SVGAGI. The V segment lost 8 bases and the J segment 10 bases; nucleotides outside the gene matches: 12. CDR3 region: CASRQTGGISEQFF. CDR3 DNA: TGTGCCAGCCGCCAGACAGGGGGGATTTCGGAGCAGTTCTTC.

The chain links TRBV4-1 to TRBJ2-2; 8 positions match TRBD2. Unmatched junction bases numbered 10, after V lost 2 bases and J lost 5 bases. CDR3 length: 17 residues. Germline lookup yields CDR1 MGHRA and CDR2 YSYEKL. CDR3 region: CASSQRDLGLVTGELFF. CDR3 nucleotide sequence: TGCGCCAGCAGCCAAAGGGACCTGGGACTAGTTACCGGGGAGCTGTTTTTT.

This rearrangement joins TRBV6-5 to TRBJ1-2, with D tentatively TRBD1 (5 bases). CDR3 size: 14 residues. Germline lookup yields CDR1 MNHEY and CDR2 SVGAGI. V gave up 6 bases and J gave up 6 bases, with 17 bases separating them. The CDR3 DNA reads TGTGCCAGCAGGCCCCCGTGGGGGGTGGATGGCTACACCTTC. Translation gives CASRPPWGVDGYTF.

This chain connects TRBV28 to TRBJ1-6; maybe TRBD1 (6 bases). CDR1 and CDR2 from the germline V gene are MDHEN and SYDVKM. The CDR3 consists of 15 residues. V lost 3 bases to trimming and J lost 8 bases, with 14 bases between them. The CDR3 region has the DNA TGTGCCAGCAGTTTGGACAGTCCAATGGATTCACCCCTCCACTTT. Translating gives CASSLDSPMDSPLHF.

V and J are TRBV27 and TRBJ2-2, with D perhaps matching TRBD1 (5 bases). Trimming removed 2 bases at V and 0 bases at J, with 10 bases between. The CDR3 length is 16 residues. Germline assignment: CDR1 MNHEY and CDR2 SMNVEV (reference sequence). The CDR3 DNA follows: TGTGCCAGCAGTTTAGGTAGGACATCGAACACCGGGGAGCTGTTTTTT. This sequence encodes CASSLGRTSNTGELFF.

The chain has TRBV11-3 and TRBJ1-5; D is possibly TRBD1 (5 bases). The CDR3 contains 15 residues. V dropped 2 bases and J dropped 7 bases, with 15 bases sitting between them. The germline CDR1 and CDR2 sequences are SGHNT and YENEEA. The CDR3 loop reads CASSLIEGARQPQHF. As DNA, the CDR3 is TGTGCCAGCAGCTTAATCGAAGGGGCCCGGCAGCCCCAGCATTTT. The full variable domain, with the rest looked up from reference TRBV11-3 and TRBJ1-5, is EAGVVQSPRYKIIEKKQPVAFWCNPISGHNTLYWYLQNLGQGPELLIRYENEEAVDDSQLPKDRFSAERLKGVDSTLKIQPAELGDSAVYLCASSLIEGARQPQHFGDGTRLSIL.

The V and J genes are TRBV11-3 and TRBJ2-5; no reliable D call. V lost 5 bases to trimming and J lost 7 bases, with 14 bases between them. This CDR3 region has 13 residues. CDR1 and CDR2 (germline): SGHNT, YENEEA. CDR3 loop: CASSRISLTTQYF. CDR3 DNA: TGTGCCAGCAGCAGAATCTCGTTGACGACCCAGTACTTC.

The genes are TRBV11-1 and TRBJ2-7, with 8 nucleotides matching TRBD1. Trimming removed 2 bases from V and 7 bases from J; junction bases left unmatched: 13. Germline loops: CDR1 SGHAT, CDR2 FQDESV (reference sequence). The CDR3 contains 16 residues. CDR3 sequence reads: CASSLSSRDRRLEQYF. The CDR3 DNA is TGTGCCAGCAGCTTATCGTCGCGGGACAGGAGACTAGAGCAGTACTTC.

As for this clone: Other DNA sequences in the sample encode the same CDR3. The V call is TRBV11-3, the J call TRBJ2-5; 7 bases line up with TRBD1. The V gene end was trimmed by 1 base and the J gene end by 5 bases; junction bases not matched to a gene: 7. The CDR3 loop spans 15 amino acids. Germline V gene sequence: CDR1 SGHNT, CDR2 YENEEA. CDR3 nucleotides: TGTGCCAGCAGCTTAGTTGACAGGGTGGCGGAGACCCAGTACTTC. Protein product: CASSLVDRVAETQYF.

The chain recombines TRBV6-1 with TRBJ2-3, with 7 positions matching TRBD1. V lost 1 base, J lost 4 bases, and 5 bases stayed unmatched. This CDR3 contains 15 residues. Germline lookup yields CDR1 MNHNS and CDR2 SASEGT. The CDR3 DNA is TGTGCCAGCAGTGAAGGGACAGGCCCCCCAGATACGCAGTATTTT. Translated: CASSEGTGPPDTQYF.

The chain joins TRBV7-9 to TRBJ2-7; possibly TRBD1 or TRBD2 for D (5 bases each). The CDR3 extends over 17 amino acids. Germline CDR1 reads SEHNR; CDR2 reads FQNEAQ (reference sequence). V dropped 4 bases and J dropped 2 bases, with 21 bases sitting between them. CDR3 residues: CASSSMGLGGRTYEQYF. CDR3 coding DNA: TGTGCCAGCAGCTCAATGGGGCTCGGCGGGCGGACCTACGAGCAGTACTTC. Full variable domain (missing parts from reference TRBV7-9 and TRBJ2-7): DTGVSQNPRHKITKRGQNVTFRCDPISEHNRLYWYRQTLGQGPEFLTYFQNEAQLEKSRLLSDRFSAERPKGSFSTLEIQRTEQGDSAMYLCASSSMGLGGRTYEQYFGPGTRLTVT.

The DNA of the CDR3 is TGCGCCAGCAGCCGCGCATCGGGACAGGGGGGTTCACCCCTCCACTTT. It yields the protein CASSRASGQGGSPLHF. The chain recombines TRBV5-1 with TRBJ1-6; TRBD1 aligns across 11 bases. CDR1 SGHRS and CDR2 YFSETQ come from the germline V gene. V was pared by 4 bases and J by 9 bases, with 9 bases of the junction left unmatched. There are 16 residues in the CDR3.

This clone was seen only once. The genes are TRBV4-3 and TRBJ2-1; tentatively, D is TRBD1 (6 bases). Germline V gene sequence: CDR1 LGHNA, CDR2 YSLEER. CDR3 size: 17 residues. V lost 0 bases to trimming and J lost 3 bases, with 15 bases between them. The CDR3 loop reads CASSQDFDRRGYNEQFF. The CDR3 DNA sequence: TGCGCCAGCAGCCAAGATTTCGACAGGAGAGGCTACAATGAGCAGTTCTTC.

The chain is built from TRBV28 and TRBJ2-1; D possibly corresponds to TRBD2 (5 bases). Germline assignment: CDR1 MDHEN and CDR2 SYDVKM. Trimming took 5 bases from V and 6 from J, leaving 17 bases between them. CDR3 length: 15 amino acids. CDR3 coding DNA: TGTGCCAGCAGTCGGCGGCGGGCCGTCGTCAATGAGCAGTTCTTC. It is translated as CASSRRRAVVNEQFF.

The chain recombines TRBV9 with TRBJ2-5; tentatively, D is TRBD2 (5 bases). The germline V gene encodes CDR1 SGDLS and CDR2 YYNGEE. This CDR3 contains 15 residues. V was pared by 4 bases and J by 0 bases, with 13 bases between. The CDR3, as DNA: TGTGCCAGCAGCCCCCGCGGGTATTACCAAGAGACCCAGTACTTC. This translates into CASSPRGYYQETQYF.

The rearrangement links TRBV19 to TRBJ2-1; D might be TRBD2 (6 bases). V was cut by 5 bases and J by 10 bases, with 18 bases left in between. Germline V lookup: CDR1 LNHDA, CDR2 SQIVND (reference sequence). CDR3 length: 14 residues. In DNA form, the CDR3 reads TGTGCCAGTAGTGGAGTCGGCGGGATGGCCGAGCAGTTCTTC. Protein sequence: CASSGVGGMAEQFF.

V and J are TRBV7-2 and TRBJ2-7, with D perhaps matching TRBD1 or TRBD2 (5 bases each). The CDR3 has 16 residues. Germline V gene data show CDR1 as SGHTA and CDR2 as FQGNSA. V lost 0 bases and J lost 5, with 17 bases in between. The CDR3 is CASSLAPGPLLNEQYF. Here the CDR3 DNA reads TGTGCCAGCAGCTTAGCCCCGGGACCCCTCCTGAACGAGCAGTACTTC.

V is TRBV11-2 and J is TRBJ2-5; a weak D match, TRBD1 (6 bases). CDR1 and CDR2 from the germline V gene are SGHAT and FQNNGV. The CDR3 extends over 16 amino acids. V lost 4 bases and J lost 5, with 20 bases in between. The CDR3 spells CASSSLQGSTDETQYF. The CDR3 DNA reads as TGTGCCAGCAGCTCTTTACAGGGATCTACTGACGAGACCCAGTACTTC.

J is TRBJ2-5 and V is TRBV18; the match to TRBD1 covers 8 bases. Losses at the gene ends were 3 bases for V and 5 bases for J; bases not matched to a gene: 5. Germline V CDR1 and CDR2: KGHSH, LQKENI. The CDR3 length is 14 residues. CDR3 region: CASSPNRGSETQYF. For the CDR3, the DNA is TGTGCCAGCTCACCGAACAGGGGGAGCGAGACCCAGTACTTC.

V and J are TRBV5-5 and TRBJ1-2; D gene uncertain. The CDR3 consists of 11 residues. The germline V and J ends were trimmed by 2 bases and 2 bases, with 1 base remaining between them. From germline, CDR1 is SGHKS and CDR2 YYEKEE (reference sequence). Written as DNA, the CDR3 is TGTGCCAGCAGCTTCAACTATGGCTACACCTTC. This gives the protein CASSFNYGYTF. The whole variable domain, filled in from reference TRBV5-5 and TRBJ1-2, reads DAGVTQSPTHLIKTRGQQVTLRCSPISGHKSVSWYQQVLGQGPQFIFQYYEKEERGRGNFPDRFSARQFPNYSSELNVNALLLGDSALYLCASSFNYGYTFGSGTRLTVV.

The genes are TRBV19 and TRBJ2-6, with TRBD1 matching over 8 bases. J was trimmed by 4 bases and V by 6 bases; bases with no gene match: 17. Looked up from germline, CDR1 is LNHDA and CDR2 is SQIVND (reference sequence). The CDR3 is made up of 19 amino acids. The CDR3 DNA reads as TGTGCCAGTAGCGCGACCAGGACAGGGACCATCTTGGGGGCCAACGTCCTGACTTTC. This translates into CASSATRTGTILGANVLTF.

This clone was seen more than once but under ten times. The chain links TRBV11-2 to TRBJ1-2, with TRBD1 identical over 7 bases. The germline CDR1 and CDR2 sequences are SGHAT and FQNNGV. CDR3 size: 14 residues. With 4 bases clipped from V and 2 bases from J, the junction kept 4 bases outside the gene matches. The CDR3 here is CASSSPRGNYGYTF. The CDR3 DNA follows: TGTGCCAGCAGCTCCCCCAGGGGGAACTATGGCTACACCTTC.